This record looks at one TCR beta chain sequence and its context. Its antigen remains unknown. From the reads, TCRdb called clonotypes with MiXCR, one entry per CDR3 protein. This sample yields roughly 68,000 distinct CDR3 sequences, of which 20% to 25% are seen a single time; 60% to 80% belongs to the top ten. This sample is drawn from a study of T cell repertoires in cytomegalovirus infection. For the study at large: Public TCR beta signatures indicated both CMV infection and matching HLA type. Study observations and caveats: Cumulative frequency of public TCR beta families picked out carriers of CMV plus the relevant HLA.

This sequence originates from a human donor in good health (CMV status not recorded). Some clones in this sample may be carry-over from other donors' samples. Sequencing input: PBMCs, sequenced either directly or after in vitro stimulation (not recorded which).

The CDR3 coding sequence is TGTGCCAGTAGTATAGATCACGGTGGGAACAATGAGCAGTTCTTC. Protein product: CASSIDHGGNNEQFF. The rearrangement joins TRBV19 to TRBJ2-1; D gene uncertain. Deletions cut 0 bases from V and 5 bases from J, with 11 bases between. CDR3 size: 15 residues. The germline CDR1 and CDR2 sequences are LNHDA and SQIVND (reference sequence).